Presented here are 32 T cell receptor beta chains from one specimen sequenced in a study of blood T cell repertoires in COVID-19. Data came from immunoSEQ multiplex PCR; TCRdb stores just in-frame clones and leaves some out. This sample has roughly 120,000 clones, with about 88% found just once. Specimen: peripheral blood. Source of these receptors: a man aged 50-60 years with active COVID-19.

V and J are TRBV28 and TRBJ2-3; D is undetermined. The V gene's germline CDR1 is MDHEN and CDR2 SYDVKM. V shed 6 bases and J shed 2 bases, with 15 bases lying between them. The CDR3 is made up of 15 amino acids. Here the CDR3 DNA reads TGTGCCAGCAGCACATACACCACGTACACAGATACGCAGTATTTT. Protein sequence: CASSTYTTYTDTQYF.

The chain combines TRBV6-5 with TRBJ1-1; tentative D call: TRBD1 (6 bases). Germline values: CDR1 MNHEY, CDR2 SVGAGI. V lost 7 bases to trimming and J lost 5 bases, with 14 bases between them. The CDR3 contains 13 residues. The CDR3 coding sequence is TGTGCCAGCAACCAGCAGGGGACAACTGAAGCTTTCTTT. Its protein is CASNQQGTTEAFF.

V is TRBV5-1 and J is TRBJ1-5; possible D gene TRBD1, 5 bases. Germline V gene lookup returns CDR1 SGHRS and CDR2 YFSETQ. This CDR3 region has 14 residues. V gave up 4 bases and J gave up 3 bases, with 11 bases separating them. DNA for the CDR3: TGCGCCAGCAGCCAGGGAACAGACAATCAGCCCCAGCATTTT. It is translated as CASSQGTDNQPQHF.

The chain carries TRBV14 and TRBJ1-2, with 8 bases matching TRBD1. Germline CDR1 and CDR2: SGHDN and FVKESK. V trimming: 8 bases; J trimming: 8 bases; junction bases outside the gene matches: 10. This CDR3 contains 13 residues. DNA of the CDR3: TGTGCCAGCTCCCCGGACAGGGTAAAAGGCTACACCTTC. It specifies CASSPDRVKGYTF.

The CDR3 DNA sequence: TGTGCCAGCAGCCAAGATTTCACGGGGGGGCCTTATACGCAGTATTTT. The encoded protein is CASSQDFTGGPYTQYF. V usage is TRBV4-2 and J usage is TRBJ2-3, with 8 bases lining up with TRBD2. Trimming at V came to 0 bases and at J to 7 bases, leaving 9 bases not matched to a gene. This CDR3 has 16 amino acids. Germline V gives CDR1 LGHNA, CDR2 YNFKEQ.

The chain employs TRBV20-1 and TRBJ1-6; no firm D call. Germline values: CDR1 DFQATT, CDR2 SNEGSKA (reference sequence). This CDR3 spans 13 amino acids. The V end lost 3 bases, the J end lost 10 bases, and 13 bases lay between the germline ends. Written as DNA, the CDR3 is TGCAGTGCTAGTACAGCTATCAGATCACCCCTCCACTTT. Translated, it gives CSASTAIRSPLHF.

The rearrangement uses TRBV6-2 or TRBV6-3 and TRBJ1-2; the match to TRBD1 covers 12 bases. The V gene's germline CDR1 is MNHEY and CDR2 SVGEGT. Losses at the gene ends were 5 bases for V and 3 bases for J; bases not matched to a gene: 1. CDR3 size: 14 residues. DNA for the CDR3: TGTGCCAGCAGTCGGGACAGGGGGCACTATGGCTACACCTTC. Translating it yields CASSRDRGHYGYTF.

This chain links TRBV10-1 with TRBJ1-2; D remains ambiguous. The CDR3 runs to 13 residues. In germline, CDR1 is WNHNN, CDR2 SYGVQD (reference sequence). Trimming took off 9 bases at V and 7 bases at J, with 18 bases between the two ends. The CDR3 DNA follows: TGCGCCAGGAAAGACCTCTACTATACTGGCTACACCTTC. It translates to CARKDLYYTGYTF.

A few counts support this clone. The J gene is TRBJ2-3, the V gene TRBV4-1; 9 bases line up with TRBD1. The CDR3 runs to 16 residues. The V and J ends lost 3 bases and 4 bases, in that order; junction bases with no gene match: 8. Germline values: CDR1 MGHRA, CDR2 YSYEKL. The CDR3 region has the DNA TGCGCCAGCAGCCACCCCCCGGGACAGGGACCAGATACGCAGTATTTT. This gives the protein CASSHPPGQGPDTQYF.

Written as DNA, the CDR3 is TGTGCCAGCAGCGTACGGGGACTAGCGGTGGGTACCGGGGAGCTGTTTTTT. This codes for CASSVRGLAVGTGELFF. V usage is TRBV9 and J usage is TRBJ2-2, with TRBD2 matching over 11 bases. The germline V gene has CDR1 SGDLS and CDR2 YYNGEE. J was trimmed by 5 bases and V by 1 base; bases with no gene match: 7. CDR3 length equals 17 residues.

The rearrangement joins TRBV29-1 to TRBJ2-7; 8 bases line up with TRBD1. The germline CDR1 and CDR2 sequences are SQVTM and ANQGSEA. V lost 5 bases, J lost 3 bases, and 9 bases stayed unmatched. This CDR3 comprises 14 residues. The CDR3 sequence: CSVRTGTGDYEQYF. The CDR3 DNA reads TGCAGCGTTCGCACCGGGACAGGAGACTACGAGCAGTACTTC.

The chain links TRBV6-5 to TRBJ2-7, with 9 bases aligning to TRBD2. Germline V gives CDR1 MNHEY, CDR2 SVGAGI. The CDR3 is made up of 16 amino acids. The ends lost 2 bases at V and 2 bases at J; junction bases unmatched: 7. The DNA for the CDR3 is TGTGCCAGCAGTTACCTTCCTAGCGGGGTCCCCTACGAGCAGTACTTC. It yields the protein CASSYLPSGVPYEQYF.

The rearrangement joins TRBV6-5 to TRBJ1-3, with D uncertain. The germline V gene has CDR1 MNHEY and CDR2 SVGAGI. The CDR3 is 16 residues long. V was pared by 2 bases and J by 4 bases, with 15 bases between. CDR3 region: CASSYTKAYTGNTIYF. CDR3 bases: TGTGCCAGCAGTTACACTAAAGCGTACACCGGAAACACCATATATTTT.

This clone was seen a single time. The chain joins TRBV7-3 to TRBJ2-3; D possibly corresponds to TRBD2 (7 bases). The length of the CDR3 is 15 residues. V lost 4 bases to trimming and J lost 0 bases, with 11 bases between them. Germline V gene data show CDR1 as SGHTA and CDR2 as FQGTGA. The CDR3 DNA follows: TGTGCCAGCAGCTCACAGGGAGGGAGCACAGATACGCAGTATTTT. Amino acid sequence: CASSSQGGSTDTQYF.

This sequence joins TRBV5-4 and TRBJ1-3; 7 bases map to TRBD1. Germline values: CDR1 SGHNT, CDR2 YYREEE (reference sequence). The V and J ends lost 0 bases and 2 bases, in that order; junction bases with no gene match: 5. CDR3 length: 16 residues. The CDR3 sequence is CASSLGLGGPGNTIYF. CDR3 nucleotides: TGTGCCAGCAGCTTGGGTTTAGGGGGCCCTGGAAACACCATATATTTT.

The J gene is TRBJ1-3, the V gene TRBV11-2; D perhaps matches TRBD1 (6 bases). The CDR3 runs to 14 residues. Looked up from germline, CDR1 is SGHAT and CDR2 is FQNNGV. Trimming cost V 0 bases and J 7 bases, with 10 bases left between them. DNA of the CDR3: TGTGCCAGCAGCTTAGAACTGGGGGCGAACACCATATATTTT. As protein: CASSLELGANTIYF. The full variable domain, in which reference TRBV11-2 and TRBJ1-3 provide the parts outside the CDR3, is EAGVAQSPRYKIIEKRQSVAFWCNPISGHATLYWYQQILGQGPKLLIQFQNNGVVDDSQLPKDRFSAERLKGVDSTLKIQPAKLEDSAVYLCASSLELGANTIYFGEGSWLTVV.

The V and J genes are TRBV7-3 and TRBJ2-3, with TRBD2 matching over 10 bases. This CDR3 is built from 15 residues. Trimming removed 5 bases from V and 0 bases from J; junction bases left unmatched: 2. CDR1 and CDR2 from the germline V gene are SGHTA and FQGTGA. CDR3 coding DNA: TGTGCCAGCAGCCTTAGCGGGGGGAGCACAGATACGCAGTATTTT. It codes for CASSLSGGSTDTQYF. The full variable domain, completed using reference TRBV7-3 and TRBJ2-3, is GAGVSQTPSNKVTEKGKYVELRCDPISGHTALYWYRQSLGQGPEFLIYFQGTGAADDSGLPNDRFFAVRPEGSVSTLKIQRTERGDSAVYLCASSLSGGSTDTQYFGPGTRLTVL.

This clone has more than one count but fewer than ten. This chain uses TRBV21-1 with TRBJ1-1; TRBD1, the D gene given by the table, was not confirmed from the DNA. TRBV21-1 is tagged as a pseudogene. The CDR3 runs to 15 residues. This CDR3 is CGGTGENNGCTEAFF. The CDR3 DNA is TGTGGTGGCACAGGGGAGAATAACGGATGCACTGAAGCTTTCTTT.

This rearrangement joins TRBV5-4 to TRBJ1-2; 7 positions agree with TRBD1. V trimming: 3 bases; J trimming: 4 bases; junction bases outside the gene matches: 9. The CDR3 is 15 amino acids. Germline values: CDR1 SGHNT, CDR2 YYREEE (reference sequence). CDR3 in DNA: TGTGCCAGCAGCTCAAGCGACAGGGTTCGCTATGGCTACACCTTC. Translation gives CASSSSDRVRYGYTF.

This rearrangement joins TRBV6-5 to TRBJ1-2, with 8 bases matching TRBD1. This CDR3 contains 14 residues. Germline CDR1 and CDR2: MNHEY and SVGAGI. Trimming cost V 0 bases and J 4 bases; bases outside gene matches: 1. The CDR3 loop reads CASSYSTGAYGYTF. In nucleotides, the CDR3 is TGTGCCAGCAGTTACTCGACAGGGGCCTATGGCTACACCTTC.

This clone has just one count. The V and J genes are TRBV5-4 and TRBJ1-1; a weak D match, TRBD1 (5 bases). This CDR3 is built from 15 residues. Trimming cost V 0 bases and J 5 bases, with 14 bases left between them. Germline V gives CDR1 SGHNT, CDR2 YYREEE (reference sequence). CDR3: CASSLDSRAWTEAFF. The DNA of the CDR3 is TGTGCCAGCAGCTTGGATTCCAGGGCCTGGACTGAAGCTTTCTTT.

The J gene is TRBJ2-1, the V gene TRBV4-1; 7 bases agree with TRBD1. With V trimmed by 4 bases and J by 0 bases, 3 bases remained unmatched. This CDR3 is built from 15 residues. The germline CDR1 and CDR2 sequences are MGHRA and YSYEKL. Here the CDR3 reads CASSPRQGSYNEQFF. CDR3 nucleotide sequence: TGCGCCAGCAGCCCACGACAGGGCTCCTACAATGAGCAGTTCTTC.

The rearrangement joins TRBV3-1 (or the pseudogene TRBV3-2) to TRBJ2-2; perhaps TRBD2 as D (5 bases). V lost 0 bases, J lost 5 bases, and 7 bases lay in between. From germline, CDR1 is LGHDT and CDR2 YNNKEL (reference sequence). The CDR3 has 14 amino acids. The CDR3 DNA reads as TGTGCCAGCAGCCAAGAAGGCGGGACCGGGGAGCTGTTTTTT. Amino acid sequence: CASSQEGGTGELFF.

CDR3 DNA: TGTGCCAGCAGCTATGGGACAGGTTATGAGGATACGCAGTATTTT. This sequence encodes CASSYGTGYEDTQYF. The chain links TRBV27 to TRBJ2-3, with 8 positions matching TRBD1. Trimming at V came to 6 bases and at J to 6 bases, leaving 11 bases not matched to a gene. CDR3 size: 15 residues. Germline lookup yields CDR1 MNHEY and CDR2 SMNVEV (reference sequence).

This chain uses TRBV6-5 with TRBJ1-1; 8 bases are shared with TRBD1. The CDR3 sequence is 14 residues long. Germline V gives CDR1 MNHEY, CDR2 SVGAGI. V was clipped by 6 bases and J by 0 bases; unmatched bases: 3. The CDR3 protein is CASRATGVNTEAFF. In DNA, the CDR3 is TGTGCCAGCAGAGCGACAGGGGTGAACACTGAAGCTTTCTTT.

This sequence joins TRBV11-2 and TRBJ2-5, with TRBD1 as a possible D gene (6 bases). The CDR3 has 14 residues. In germline, CDR1 is SGHAT, CDR2 FQNNGV. Trimming shortened V by 1 base and J by 1 base, and 7 bases separated the two germline ends. The CDR3, as DNA: TGTGCCAGCAGCTTAGGGACAGTCCAAGAGACCCAGTACTTC. This translates into CASSLGTVQETQYF.

In this sample, this clone turned up once. The CDR3 region is CASQKGERRTDTQYF. The CDR3 nucleotides read TGTGCCAGCCAAAAGGGGGAGCGGCGCACAGATACGCAGTATTTT. The chain joins TRBV3-1 (or the pseudogene TRBV3-2) to TRBJ2-3; D is perhaps TRBD1 (6 bases). The CDR3 covers 15 residues. Germline CDR1 and CDR2: LGHDT and YNNKEL (reference sequence). V gave up 8 bases and J gave up 1 base, with 16 bases separating them.

This rearrangement joins TRBV7-8 to TRBJ2-7, with D possibly being TRBD2 (6 bases). V lost 3 bases to trimming and J lost 6 bases, with 18 bases between them. Germline CDR1 reads SGHVS; CDR2 reads FQNEAQ. The CDR3 runs 15 residues. This chain's CDR3 is CASSLTGTGVLEQYV. CDR3 DNA sequence: TGTGCCAGCAGCTTGACGGGGACGGGAGTCCTCGAGCAGTACGTC.

This clone appeared a single time. The chain employs TRBV19 and TRBJ2-1, with 9 bases fitting TRBD1. V lost 5 bases and J lost 4; bases outside the gene matches: 9. Germline loops: CDR1 LNHDA, CDR2 SQIVND (reference sequence). This CDR3 contains 16 residues. The CDR3 spells CASSPIDRGGYNEQFF. CDR3 bases: TGTGCCAGTAGTCCTATCGACAGGGGGGGGTACAATGAGCAGTTCTTC.

The sample holds one count of this clone. V gene TRBV4-1 combines with J gene TRBJ2-3; 9 nucleotides align to TRBD2. The germline gives CDR1 MGHRA, CDR2 YSYEKL. The J segment lost 1 base and the V segment lost 3 bases, leaving 8 bases of the junction unmatched. CDR3 size: 17 residues. CDR3 region: CASSHQGSGGRTDTQYF. CDR3 DNA: TGCGCCAGCAGCCACCAAGGTAGCGGGGGCCGCACAGATACGCAGTATTTT.

The rearrangement links TRBV11-2 to TRBJ1-2, with D possibly TRBD1 on 6 matching bases. Germline V gene data show CDR1 as SGHAT and CDR2 as FQNNGV. V lost 1 base and J lost 4, with 10 bases in between. The CDR3 extends over 14 amino acids. CDR3: CASSLVLGAYGYTF. The DNA of the CDR3 is TGTGCCAGCAGCTTAGTTCTGGGGGCCTATGGCTACACCTTC.

In its sample, this clone was seen once. The J gene is TRBJ1-1, the V gene TRBV6-5, with 10 bases identical to TRBD1. With V trimmed by 6 bases and J by 7 bases, 8 bases remained unmatched. Germline V lookup: CDR1 MNHEY, CDR2 SVGAGI. The CDR3 runs to 14 residues. In DNA form, the CDR3 reads TGTGCCAGCAGCACGGACAGGGGGACCTATGAAGCTTTCTTT. Protein: CASSTDRGTYEAFF.